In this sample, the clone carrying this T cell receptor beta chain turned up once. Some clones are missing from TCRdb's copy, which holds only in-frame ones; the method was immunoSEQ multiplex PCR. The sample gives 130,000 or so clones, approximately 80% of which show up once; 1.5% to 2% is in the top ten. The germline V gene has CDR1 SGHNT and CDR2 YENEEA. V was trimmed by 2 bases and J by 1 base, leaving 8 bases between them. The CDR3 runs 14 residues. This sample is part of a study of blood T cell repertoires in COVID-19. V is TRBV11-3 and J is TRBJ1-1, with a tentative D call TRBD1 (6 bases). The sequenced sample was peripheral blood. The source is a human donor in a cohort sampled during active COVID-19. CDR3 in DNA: TGTGCCAGCAGCTTACAGGGGCGGAACACTGAAGCTTTCTTT. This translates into CASSLQGRNTEAFF.